This T cell receptor (beta chain) was documented in a study of neoadjuvant anti-PD-1 for oral cavity cancer. Noted time point: after neoadjuvant nivolumab, at surgical resection. Sequencing was performed with immunoSEQ multiplex PCR; in TCRdb, only in-frame clones are kept and a portion is missing. The sample records approximately 16,000 clones, about 37% being singletons. Per germline, CDR1 SGHRS and CDR2 YFSETQ. The CDR3 length is 17 residues. J gave up 1 base and V 3 bases, and 7 bases lay outside the gene matches. The TCR comes from a person aged 35-79 years with oral cavity squamous cell carcinoma. The specimen comprised tumor tissue, sampled after nivolumab (anti-PD-1) treatment. The V gene is TRBV5-1, the J gene TRBJ2-3, with 11 bases lining up with TRBD1. The CDR3 coding sequence is TGCGCCAGCAGCTATAGGACAGGGGGCGCAGGCACAGATACGCAGTATTTT. Encoded protein: CASSYRTGGAGTDTQYF. Supplemented by reference TRBV5-1 and TRBJ2-3, the full variable domain reads KAGVTQTPRYLIKTRGQQVTLSCSPISGHRSVSWYQQTPGQGLQFLFEYFSETQRNKGNFPGRFSGRQFSNSRSEMNVSTLELGDSALYLCASSYRTGGAGTDTQYFGPGTRLTVL.